The rows below give T cell receptor beta chains drawn from one sample of a study of cytomegalovirus exposure and HLA in healthy donors. Repertoires were generated with immunoSEQ multiplex PCR, while TCRdb's copy carries only in-frame clones and drops some. In the table there are some 90,000 clones, 60% to 80% of which are singletons. Sequencing was done on a sample of PBMCs. The receptors were sampled from a man in his sixties in good health and CMV-seronegative. Each CDR3 is given with its conserved first and last residue. Each record gives: clone size, J gene, D gene, V gene, CDR3 protein, CDR3 DNA. D genes are given only for firm matches. Clone size is stated in some rows and not others, as once, few, many or a class when expanded.

.,TRBJ1-1,.,TRBV19,CASSMGPQVEAFF,TGTGCCAGTAGTATGGGGCCGCAAGTTGAAGCTTTCTTT
.,TRBJ2-2,TRBD2,TRBV10-3,CAIRASGSGTGELFF,TGTGCCATCAGAGCTAGCGGGAGCGGAACCGGGGAGCTGTTTTTT
.,TRBJ1-4,.,TRBV30,CAWSRVGGRSEKLFF,TGTGCCTGGAGTCGGGTCGGGGGGCGTTCCGAAAAACTGTTTTTT
.,TRBJ1-1,.,TRBV5-6,CASSLGGMTEAFF,TGTGCCAGCAGCTTGGGCGGGATGACTGAAGCTTTCTTT
.,TRBJ2-7,.,TRBV5-1,CASTPGHPTDEQYF,TGCGCCAGCACCCCGGGACACCCTACTGACGAGCAGTACTTC
.,TRBJ2-4,.,TRBV12-1,CASSPWGVAKNIQYF,TGTGCCAGCAGCCCCTGGGGGGTAGCCAAAAACATTCAGTACTTC
.,TRBJ1-4,.,TRBV18,CASSPEVREKLFF,TGTGCCAGCTCACCGGAGGTGCGTGAAAAACTGTTTTTT
.,TRBJ2-7,.,TRBV27,CASSFLSRGEQYF,TGTGCCAGCAGTTTCTTATCTCGGGGAGAGCAGTACTTC
once,TRBJ2-5,TRBD1,TRBV30,CAWSVRGSETQYF,TGTGCCTGGAGTGTCAGGGGGTCGGAGACCCAGTACTTC
.,TRBJ2-5,.,TRBV6-5,CASSYGQYQETQYF,TGTGCCAGCAGTTATGGGCAGTACCAAGAGACCCAGTACTTC
.,TRBJ2-5,.,TRBV29-1,CSVALGSQETQYF,TGCAGCGTTGCCCTCGGGTCCCAAGAGACCCAGTACTTC
.,TRBJ1-6,.,TRBV27,CASKLGGSPLHF,TGTGCCAGCAAGCTGGGGGGTTCACCCCTCCACTTT
few,TRBJ1-5,TRBD1,TRBV4-1,CASSQVPRTGRNQPQHF,TGCGCCAGCAGCCAAGTACCCCGGACAGGGAGGAATCAGCCCCAGCATTTT
.,TRBJ2-4,TRBD2,TRBV4-3,CASSQNPGGDIQYF,TGCGCCAGCAGCCAGAATCCGGGGGGGGACATTCAGTACTTC
.,TRBJ2-7,TRBD1,TRBV4-1,CASSQGQGARNEQYF,TGCGCCAGCAGCCAGGGACAGGGGGCGCGGAACGAGCAGTACTTC
.,TRBJ2-6,.,TRBV27,CASSYYSGANVLTF,TGTGCCAGCAGTTATTACTCTGGGGCCAACGTCCTGACTTTC
.,TRBJ2-2,TRBD2,TRBV5-6,CASSYWTSGNTGELFF,TGTGCCAGCAGCTATTGGACTAGCGGGAACACCGGGGAGCTGTTTTTT
.,TRBJ2-3,TRBD2,TRBV6-1,CASSVAGGTSTDTQYF,TGTGCCAGCAGTGTAGCGGGGGGGACTAGCACAGATACGCAGTATTTT
.,TRBJ2-6,.,TRBV2,CASSELAFSGANVLTF,TGTGCCAGCAGTGAACTGGCTTTCTCTGGGGCCAACGTCCTGACTTTC
.,TRBJ2-5,TRBD1,TRBV23-1,CASSHSPPVDRGAAQYF,TGCGCCAGCAGTCATTCCCCTCCCGTGGACAGGGGGGCGGCCCAGTACTTC
.,TRBJ1-6,.,TRBV7-2,CASSLRGANSPLHF,TGTGCCAGCAGCTTAAGGGGCGCAAATTCACCCCTCCACTTT
.,TRBJ1-5,.,TRBV7-8,CASSLGRRVDQPQHF,TGTGCCAGCAGCTTAGGGAGGAGGGTTGATCAGCCCCAGCATTTT
.,TRBJ2-7,.,TRBV25-1,CASSESGVTYEQYF,TGTGCCAGCAGTGAAAGCGGAGTCACATACGAGCAGTACTTC
.,TRBJ2-1,TRBD1,TRBV15,CATSTSGTGWKSEQFF,TGTGCCACCAGCACCTCCGGGACAGGGTGGAAAAGTGAGCAGTTCTTC
.,TRBJ1-5,TRBD1,TRBV19,CASSQDRGRGQPQHF,TGTGCCAGTAGTCAAGACAGGGGACGGGGTCAGCCCCAGCATTTT
few,TRBJ1-4,.,TRBV6-1,CASSVQGNLNEKLFF,TGTGCCAGCAGTGTTCAGGGGAACTTAAATGAAAAACTGTTTTTT
.,TRBJ2-7,TRBD2,TRBV5-4,CASSLALAGYEQYF,TGTGCCAGCAGCTTGGCTCTAGCGGGGTACGAGCAGTACTTC
.,TRBJ1-1,.,TRBV7-9,CASSSRAHEAFF,TGTGCCAGCAGCTCCAGGGCGCATGAAGCTTTCTTT
few,TRBJ1-5,.,TRBV4-3,CASSQELDQPQHF,TGCGCCAGCAGCCAAGAGCTAGATCAGCCCCAGCATTTT
.,TRBJ2-3,.,TRBV29-1,CSVALVYADTQYF,TGCAGCGTTGCACTAGTCTATGCAGATACGCAGTATTTT
.,TRBJ2-5,.,TRBV15,CATSVRGSGETQYF,TGTGCCACCAGCGTCAGGGGTAGTGGAGAGACCCAGTACTTC
.,TRBJ1-1,.,TRBV7-2,CASAPFEAFF,TGTGCCAGCGCGCCTTTTGAAGCTTTCTTT
.,TRBJ2-5,TRBD1,TRBV2,CASSVRDRGMEETQYF,TGTGCCAGCAGTGTCCGGGACAGGGGAATGGAAGAGACCCAGTACTTC
.,TRBJ2-5,TRBD2,TRBV6-1,CASCKREEETQYF,TGTGCCAGCTGCAAGCGGGAGGAGGAGACCCAGTACTTC
.,TRBJ2-1,.,TRBV7-9,CASNPTGAPYNEQFF,TGTGCCAGCAACCCAACAGGTGCTCCCTACAATGAGCAGTTCTTC
.,TRBJ2-7,TRBD1,TRBV7-2,CASSQGQGNYEQYF,TGTGCCAGCAGCCAAGGACAGGGGAACTACGAGCAGTACTTC
.,TRBJ1-1,.,TRBV30,CAWDRGRRTEAFF,TGTGCCTGGGACAGAGGGAGGCGCACTGAAGCTTTCTTT
.,TRBJ1-3,.,TRBV5-5,CASSLAPGKGNTIYF,TGTGCCAGCAGCTTGGCCCCGGGGAAAGGAAACACCATATATTTT
few,TRBJ2-5,TRBD1,TRBV29-1,CSVHRGVEETQYF,TGCAGCGTACACAGGGGAGTGGAGGAGACCCAGTACTTC
.,TRBJ1-6,.,TRBV6-5,CASSPGNSPLHF,TGTGCCAGCAGTCCGGGGAATTCACCCCTCCACTTT
.,TRBJ2-5,TRBD2,TRBV6-1,CASSESWGLATETQYF,TGTGCCAGCAGTGAGAGTTGGGGACTAGCGACGGAGACCCAGTACTTC
.,TRBJ2-7,TRBD1,TRBV5-4,CASSLDAGQGFYEQYF,TGTGCCAGCAGCTTGGATGCGGGACAGGGGTTCTACGAGCAGTACTTC
.,TRBJ2-5,.,TRBV5-1,CASSLEATKETQYF,TGCGCCAGCAGCTTGGAGGCGACTAAAGAGACCCAGTACTTC
.,TRBJ2-3,TRBD2,TRBV5-1,CASSLASLAGADTQYF,TGCGCCAGCAGCTTGGCCTCTCTAGCGGGAGCAGATACGCAGTATTTT
.,TRBJ2-7,TRBD1,TRBV2,CASTPDRAYEQYF,TGTGCCAGCACCCCGGACAGGGCCTACGAGCAGTACTTC
.,TRBJ2-1,TRBD2,TRBV7-8,CASSLDPGRGGYNEQFF,TGTGCCAGCAGCTTAGACCCTGGGCGGGGGGGATACAATGAGCAGTTCTTC
.,TRBJ1-4,TRBD1,TRBV4-3,CASSQRRTGATNEKLFF,TGCGCCAGCAGCCAACGTCGGACAGGGGCAACTAATGAAAAACTGTTTTTT
.,TRBJ1-5,.,TRBV7-2,CASSLEGGGQPQHF,TGTGCCAGCAGCTTAGAGGGAGGGGGTCAGCCCCAGCATTTT